This TCR beta chain was obtained from a study of identical twins. TCRdb itself ran the 5' RACE reads through MiXCR, one entry per CDR3 protein. The data contain approximately 150,000 distinct CDR3 sequences, around 3.6% of them seen just once; the ten biggest clones take up around 8%. In its sample, this clonotype was seen many times. Its antigen is as yet unknown. Study-wide results and caveats: Less excess twin sharing appeared in beta out-of-frame sequences. Because invariant MAIT and iNKT cells could be present, zero-insertion analyses could be partly confounded.

This CDR3 contains 12 residues. Germline CDR1 SGHRS, CDR2 YFSETQ. The V and J ends lost 4 bases and 6 bases respectively, with 8 bases between them. The gene calls are TRBV5-1 and TRBJ2-1, with a tentative D call TRBD2 (6 bases). Sequencing was carried out using memory T cells sorted from blood. The clonotype was recovered from a man aged 18 to 29 in good health. CDR3 sequence (DNA): TGCGCCAGCAGCGTTAGCGGCAATGAGCAGTTCTTC. This translates into CASSVSGNEQFF.